This TCR beta chain originates from a study of STAT5B mutations in CD4+ large granular lymphocyte leukemia. Study-wide results and limits: 8/27 top patient clones versus 2/35 control clones were TRBV06-family. Patient CD4-sorted repertoires looked more clonal than healthy CD4+ repertoires, even without putative leukemic clones.

On this clone itself: Its specificity is unknown.

CDR3 length equals 15 residues. Germline CDR1 is SGHRS and CDR2 is YFSETQ. With 4 bases clipped from V and 6 bases from J, the junction kept 9 bases outside the gene matches. Original methodology: Productive clonotypes were detectable down to 2.59 x 10-5 frequency. Profiled with immunoSEQ multiplex PCR; TCRdb holds only in-frame clones, not every one. The DNA was the basis for D and trimming; V, J and clone size are from that table. Seen here are around 31,000 clones, around 70% observed once, and the top ten hold more than 1%. Control samples were healthy donors' buffy coats. The receptor comes from a human donor in good health. Sequenced: CD4+ T cells from blood buffy coats. The chain links TRBV5-1 to TRBJ2-2; 7 bases line up with TRBD1. CDR3 amino acids: CASSLGQAGAGELFF. The CDR3 nucleotides are TGCGCCAGCAGCCTAGGACAGGCAGGAGCCGGGGAGCTGTTTTTT. The full variable domain, rest sourced from reference TRBV5-1 and TRBJ2-2, is KAGVTQTPRYLIKTRGQQVTLSCSPISGHRSVSWYQQTPGQGLQFLFEYFSETQRNKGNFPGRFSGRQFSNSRSEMNVSTLELGDSALYLCASSLGQAGAGELFFGEGSRLTVL.